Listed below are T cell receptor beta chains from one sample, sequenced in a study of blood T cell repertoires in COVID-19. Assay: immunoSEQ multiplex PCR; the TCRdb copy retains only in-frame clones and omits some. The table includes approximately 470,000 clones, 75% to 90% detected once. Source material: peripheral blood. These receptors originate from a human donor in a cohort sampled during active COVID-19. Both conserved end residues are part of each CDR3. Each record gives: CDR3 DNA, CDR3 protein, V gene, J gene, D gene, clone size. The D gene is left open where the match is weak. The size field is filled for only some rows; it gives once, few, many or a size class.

TGTGCCTGGAGTGTAATCGGTCGGGGGACCCAGTACTTC	CAWSVIGRGTQYF	TRBV30	TRBJ2-5	.	.
TGTGCCAGCAGCTTAGCCGGAGCGGGAGGGCCTAAGAATCAGCAGTTCTTC	CASSLAGAGGPKNQQFF	TRBV7-6	TRBJ2-1	TRBD2	.
TGTGCCAGCAGTCTTGGACAGACGGGGGAGCAGTACTTC	CASSLGQTGEQYF	TRBV28	TRBJ2-7	.	.
TGTGCCTGGAGCTCCGGGACAGGGGATCAGCCCCAGCATTTT	CAWSSGTGDQPQHF	TRBV30	TRBJ1-5	TRBD1	.
TGCGCCAGCAGCCAGACTAGCGGGAGGAGGACCCAGTACTTC	CASSQTSGRRTQYF	TRBV5-1	TRBJ2-5	TRBD2	.
TGTGCCAGCAGCCCCCCGGACAGGTTGAACGAGCAGTACTTC	CASSPPDRLNEQYF	TRBV11-3	TRBJ2-7	TRBD1	.
TGCAGCGTCCTAACCACAGGTGCCCTCGGCGAGCAGTACTTC	CSVLTTGALGEQYF	TRBV29-1	TRBJ2-7	.	.
TGTGCCAGCAGCCGAGAAGTAGGGAGGGCGAGTGTCCAGTACTTC	CASSREVGRASVQYF	TRBV7-8	TRBJ2-5	TRBD2	.
TGTGCCAGCAGTTTCGTGGGCGGGAGCTCCTACAATGAGCAGTTCTTC	CASSFVGGSSYNEQFF	TRBV28	TRBJ2-1	TRBD2	.
TGTGCCAGCAGCGTACTTACAGGGGGCCTGAACTATGGCTACACCTTC	CASSVLTGGLNYGYTF	TRBV9	TRBJ1-2	TRBD1	.
TGTGCCAGCACAAACACCTTTCCCTACGAGCAGTACTTC	CASTNTFPYEQYF	TRBV28	TRBJ2-7	.	.
TGTGCCAGTAGTTCCGGGACTAGCGGTCTCGGCTCCTACAATGAGCAGTTCTTC	CASSSGTSGLGSYNEQFF	TRBV19	TRBJ2-1	TRBD2	.
TGTGCCAGCAGTTACGGGGCAGGGTTGGGTGGCTACACCTTC	CASSYGAGLGGYTF	TRBV6-5	TRBJ1-2	.	.
TGCGCCAGCAGCTTGGACGGGAGAAGGTACGAGCAGTACTTC	CASSLDGRRYEQYF	TRBV5-1	TRBJ2-7	.	.
TGTGCCAGCAGCTTGTCTAGCGGGTCAGATACGCAGTATTTT	CASSLSSGSDTQYF	TRBV7-9	TRBJ2-3	TRBD2	.
TGTGCCACGCGGGGGCAGGGCACTGAAGCTTTCTTT	CATRGQGTEAFF	TRBV5-6	TRBJ1-1	.	.
TGTGCCAGCAGCGTCATAGCGGCGCAAGAGACCCAGTACTTC	CASSVIAAQETQYF	TRBV5-4	TRBJ2-5	.	.
TGTGCCACCCAGGGGGCGGGCAATCAGCCCCAGCATTTT	CATQGAGNQPQHF	TRBV3-1/TRBV3-2	TRBJ1-5	TRBD1	.
TGTGCCAGCAGCCGCATCATCGACAGGGGGCTTAGGGAGCAGTACTTC	CASSRIIDRGLREQYF	TRBV7-3	TRBJ2-7	TRBD1	.
TGTGCCAGCAGCTTATTTTTAGCGGGAGAGGGGGAGACCCAGTACTTC	CASSLFLAGEGETQYF	TRBV11-2	TRBJ2-5	TRBD2	.
TGTGCCAGCTCACCACCGCCGGGTCGAAGTAAGGCCGGGGAGCTGTTTTTT	CASSPPPGRSKAGELFF	TRBV18	TRBJ2-2	.	.
TGTGCCAGCAGTGCGGACAGGGGTGCTGAAGCTTTCTTT	CASSADRGAEAFF	TRBV6-4	TRBJ1-1	TRBD1	.
TGTGCCAGCAGCGACCTCTTGGGGGGAACCGGGGAGCTGTTTTTT	CASSDLLGGTGELFF	TRBV9	TRBJ2-2	.	.
TGTGCCAGCAGTTTATGGACAGGAGCCGGTTCGGAGCAGTACTTC	CASSLWTGAGSEQYF	TRBV27	TRBJ2-7	TRBD1	.
TGTGCCAGCAGCGGCTTAGGGGCCGGCACCTACGAGCAGTACTTC	CASSGLGAGTYEQYF	TRBV6-5	TRBJ2-7	.	few
TGTGCCAGCAGTTACGAGGGCGGGAGAGTCTACGAGCAGTACTTC	CASSYEGGRVYEQYF	TRBV6-5	TRBJ2-7	TRBD2	.
TGCGCCAGCAGCTCGACTAGCGGGAGTTACGAGCAGTACTTC	CASSSTSGSYEQYF	TRBV5-1	TRBJ2-7	TRBD2	few
TGTGCCAGCAGTTACGGCCGCCGCACAGATACGCAGTATTTT	CASSYGRRTDTQYF	TRBV6-6	TRBJ2-3	.	.
TGTGCCAGCAGCTTATTACATGGAAACACCATATATTTT	CASSLLHGNTIYF	TRBV7-3	TRBJ1-3	.	.
TGTGCCACCAGGGGGGGACTAGTCCAAGAGACCCAGTACTTC	CATRGGLVQETQYF	TRBV15	TRBJ2-5	TRBD2	once
TGTGCCATCGGGGGTAGGGACAGGTACTACGAGCAGTACTTC	CAIGGRDRYYEQYF	TRBV10-3	TRBJ2-7	TRBD1	once
TGTGCCAGTAGTCCTCACGGGACAGGGCCCATGAACACTGAAGCTTTCTTT	CASSPHGTGPMNTEAFF	TRBV19	TRBJ1-1	TRBD1	.
TGTGCCAGCAGCCTGACAGGCCTGGGGGTCGCTGAAGCTTTCTTT	CASSLTGLGVAEAFF	TRBV6-5	TRBJ1-1	.	.
TGCAGCGCACTGGACAGTCAGGCCGGAAACACCATATATTTT	CSALDSQAGNTIYF	TRBV29-1	TRBJ1-3	.	.
TGTGCCAGCAGCGTAGTTAACGGTGAAGCTTTCTTT	CASSVVNGEAFF	TRBV9	TRBJ1-1	.	.
TGCGCCAGCAGCCAAGATCCCGACAGGGGAGGCTATGGCTACACCTTC	CASSQDPDRGGYGYTF	TRBV4-3	TRBJ1-2	TRBD1	.
TGTGCCAGTCGCAGCGGGAGCCCCTACAATGAGCAGTTCTTC	CASRSGSPYNEQFF	TRBV19	TRBJ2-1	TRBD2	.
TGTGCCAGCAGTGTACCTAGCGGGCCCTCCGAGCAGTACTTC	CASSVPSGPSEQYF	TRBV2	TRBJ2-7	TRBD2	.
TGTGCCAGCAGTGAAAATAGAAATGAAAAACTGTTTTTT	CASSENRNEKLFF	TRBV2	TRBJ1-4	.	.
TGTGCCAGCAGCTCCGGATGGGCCCAAGAGACCCAGTACTTC	CASSSGWAQETQYF	TRBV9	TRBJ2-5	.	.
TGTGCCTGGAGGGCGAAGCGGGGGGCGCGGGTTTTGGTCGGGGAGCTGTTTTTT	CAWRAKRGARVLVGELFF	TRBV30	TRBJ2-2	TRBD2	.
TGCGCCAGCAGCGCGCGGGAGTGGCGGGGAGATACGCAGTATTTT	CASSAREWRGDTQYF	TRBV5-1	TRBJ2-3	TRBD2	.
TGTGCCATCAGTAAAACTAGCGGGAGCTCCTACGAGCAGTACTTC	CAISKTSGSSYEQYF	TRBV10-3	TRBJ2-7	TRBD2	many
TGTGCCTGGAGTGTCGGACAGGGTGGAGGCTACACCTTC	CAWSVGQGGGYTF	TRBV30	TRBJ1-2	TRBD1	.
TGTGCCAGAAGCCAAACAGGTCCCCAAGAGCAGTTCTTC	CARSQTGPQEQFF	TRBV5-3	TRBJ2-1	.	.
TGTGCCAGCAGCGTTGGGGTTGGCGGGGCAGATACGCAGTATTTT	CASSVGVGGADTQYF	TRBV9	TRBJ2-3	.	.
TGTGCCAGCTCACTTGACCTCGAGGACAGCCCGTTCTTC	CASSLDLEDSPFF	TRBV18	TRBJ2-1	.	.
TGTGCCAGCTCTCCCATAGCCCTAGCGGGAGTCGGCACAGATACGCAGTATTTT	CASSPIALAGVGTDTQYF	TRBV18	TRBJ2-3	TRBD2	.
TGTGCCAGCAGCCCTTCCCACGGGACTAGAGAGGACAATGAGCAGTTCTTC	CASSPSHGTREDNEQFF	TRBV21-1	TRBJ2-1	.	.
TGTGCCTGGAGTGGGGGCGGAACGCAGTATTTT	CAWSGGGTQYF	TRBV30	TRBJ2-3	.	.
TGTGCCAGCAGGGGGTTTGCGGGGACCCAGTACTTC	CASRGFAGTQYF	TRBV28	TRBJ2-5	.	.
TGTGCCAGTAGTACCGCAGGGGATGGCACGCAGTATTTT	CASSTAGDGTQYF	TRBV19	TRBJ2-3	.	.
TGTGCCTGGAGTGGGGGACATAGAAGGAGTTCAAATTCACCCCTCCACTTT	CAWSGGHRRSSNSPLHF	TRBV30	TRBJ1-6	.	.
TGCAGCGTTGAGCAGGGTGTATCCTACGAGCAGTACTTC	CSVEQGVSYEQYF	TRBV29-1	TRBJ2-7	.	.
TGTGCCAGCAGCGGGCGACTAGCCCCAGCGGCCGGGGAGCTGTTTTTT	CASSGRLAPAAGELFF	TRBV7-6	TRBJ2-2	TRBD2	.
TGTGCCACCAGCAGAGATCTGGCTAGCGGGAGTCTTGGGGAGCTGTTTTTT	CATSRDLASGSLGELFF	TRBV15	TRBJ2-2	TRBD2	.
TGTGCCAGCAACCAGAGAGGGGGCGAAGATACGCAGTATTTT	CASNQRGGEDTQYF	TRBV2	TRBJ2-3	TRBD1	once
TGCGCCAGCAGCCAAGGGAGGGGAGCCCCTGGGGCCAACGTCCTGACTTTC	CASSQGRGAPGANVLTF	TRBV4-1	TRBJ2-6	.	once
TGTGCCTGGAGTACAGGACAGGGGACTTATGGCTACACCTTC	CAWSTGQGTYGYTF	TRBV30	TRBJ1-2	TRBD1	.
TGTGCCAGCAGCGTAGGTGGGGGCTCTCAGCCCCAGCATTTT	CASSVGGGSQPQHF	TRBV9	TRBJ1-5	.	.